The clone carrying this T cell receptor beta chain was found many times. What it binds is not known. The sample belongs to a study of identical twins. Study-wide results and caveats: Within cord blood, abundant beta clonotypes carried fewer insertions, but memory repertoires showed no such trend. Conclusions leaned on cross-sectional statistical analysis and did not track the same donors over time. Models predicted less out-of-frame TCR alpha sharing in monozygotic twins than was found.

MiXCR was run by TCRdb on the 5' RACE reads, yielding one entry per CDR3 protein. The sample records about 660,000 distinct CDR3 sequences, about 9.4% being singletons. The CDR3 loop spans 11 amino acids. V gave up 7 bases and J gave up 13 bases, with 11 bases separating them. Separately, the same data were catalogued under a study of yellow fever vaccine responses in identical twins. That work states: As reported, the vaccine T cell response of twins seemed partly convergent and partly personalized.

The sequenced sample was PBMCs. The genes are TRBV12-3 or TRBV12-4 and TRBJ1-6; no definite D call. The TCR comes from a woman aged 18-30 years in good health. The CDR3 protein is CASTSAGPLHF. The CDR3 DNA is TGTGCCAGCACCAGCGCCGGTCCCCTCCACTTT.